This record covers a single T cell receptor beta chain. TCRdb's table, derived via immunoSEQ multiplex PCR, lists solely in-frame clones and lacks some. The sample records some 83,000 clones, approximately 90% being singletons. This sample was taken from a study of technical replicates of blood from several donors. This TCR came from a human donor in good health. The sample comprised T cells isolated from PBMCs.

CDR3 sequence (DNA): TGTGCCAGCAGCCCTAGACGGGAGGATCCAGATACGCAGTATTTT. Translated: CASSPRREDPDTQYF. The V call is TRBV7-6, the J call TRBJ2-3; 7 positions agree with TRBD2. This CDR3 has 15 residues. Germline-derived CDR1 and CDR2 are SGHVS and FNYEAQ. V was clipped by 5 bases and J by 4 bases; unmatched bases: 9. Drawing the rest from reference TRBV7-6 and TRBJ2-3, the complete variable domain is GAGVSQSPRYKVTKRGQDVALRCDPISGHVSLYWYRQALGQGPEFLTYFNYEAQQDKSGLPNDRFSAERPEGSISTLTIQRTEQRDSAMYRCASSPRREDPDTQYFGPGTRLTVL.